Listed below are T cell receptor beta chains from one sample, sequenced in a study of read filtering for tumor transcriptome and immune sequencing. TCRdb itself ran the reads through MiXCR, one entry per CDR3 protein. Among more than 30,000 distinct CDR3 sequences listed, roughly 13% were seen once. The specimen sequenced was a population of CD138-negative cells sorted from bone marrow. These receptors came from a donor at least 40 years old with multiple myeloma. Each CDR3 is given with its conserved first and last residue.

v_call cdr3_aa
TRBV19 CASSIEGGMGTKYYNEQFF
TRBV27 CASSLGIEQFF
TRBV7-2 CASSSIGLIGYEQYF
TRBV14 CASSPQRPYSYNEQFF
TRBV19 CASSSGNPGTDKNIQYF
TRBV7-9 CASRGLQNTEAFF
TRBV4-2 CASSQEVMSVNTEAFF
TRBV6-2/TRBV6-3 CASSTPPRGTEAFF
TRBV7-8 CASSLGVEGQETQYF
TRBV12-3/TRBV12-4 CASSALRGLGTEAFF
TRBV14 CARPLVWDDLHF
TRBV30 CAWDRGTTEAFF
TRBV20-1 CSARGRVGEKLFF
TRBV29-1 CSVDRQGGEQYF
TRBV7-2 CASSPLTGSSYNEQFF